This T cell receptor (beta chain) was sequenced during a study of blood T cell repertoires in COVID-19. As for the study in general: Samples of COVID-19 (acute and convalescent) were obtained from the United States, Italy and Spain. PBMCs, B-cell-depleted T cells, or T cells provided the cDNA or gDNA that made up the material.

The CDR3 totals 17 residues. The germline V gene has CDR1 LNHDA and CDR2 SQIVND (reference sequence). Trimming cost V 3 bases and J 4 bases; bases outside gene matches: 10. Under the authors' procedure: Amplifying reference gene primers gave estimates of nucleated cell counts. Generated by immunoSEQ multiplex PCR, the TCRdb table keeps only in-frame clones and is missing some. V, J and clone size reflect that table, while D and trimming were determined from the DNA. The sample records a few hundred thousand clones, 70% to 90% being singletons. The material sequenced was peripheral blood. The chain carries TRBV19 and TRBJ2-1; 9 nucleotides align to TRBD2. The clonotype originates from a man younger than 35 who had recovered from COVID-19. CDR3 DNA sequence: TGTGCCAGTAGTATCGGGGGGGCTAGCGGGGAATACAATGAGCAGTTCTTC. Amino acids: CASSIGGASGEYNEQFF.